Included here is one T cell receptor (beta chain) sequence, with context. Its target is unknown. V lost 5 bases, J lost 0 bases, and 8 bases lay in between. The CDR3 extends over 14 amino acids. Germline V gives CDR1 SGHTA, CDR2 FQGNSA. The PCR ran on 60 Vbeta and 13 Jbeta primers. The authors' processing: Later, an analysis found 80 million or so unique TCR beta chains, and around 12 million of these were shared. TCRdb's copy holds only in-frame clones and misses some; the assay was immunoSEQ multiplex PCR. That table furnishes V, J and clone size, whereas the DNA furnished D and trimming. The sample includes some 140,000 clones, 74% of them seen just once. The source of the sample is a study of cytomegalovirus exposure and HLA in healthy donors. Study outcomes and limitations: Investigators reported approximately 150 TCR beta chains as tied to cytomegalovirus.

The donors were healthy bone marrow donors. The chain joins TRBV7-2 to TRBJ1-3; maybe TRBD1 (6 bases). This sequence was found in a man younger than 35 in good health and CMV-seropositive. The sample taken for sequencing was PBMCs. CDR3 residues: CASSLDSSGNTIYF. The CDR3 DNA is TGTGCCAGCAGCCTGGACAGCTCTGGAAACACCATATATTTT.